This T cell receptor (beta chain) comes out of a study of OX40 agonist ivuxolimab in advanced cancers. The wider study: Dose-escalation subjects each had hepatocellular carcinoma, melanoma, renal cell or head and neck cancer. Of the patients, three showed partial responses, one with hepatocellular carcinoma and two with cutaneous melanoma.

The germline gives CDR1 SGHNT, CDR2 YENEEA. The CDR3 has 15 residues. V was shortened by 1 base and J by 5 bases, with 12 bases between the two germline ends. Measured with immunoSEQ multiplex PCR; TCRdb has only the in-frame clones, and not every one. The table includes over 80,000 clones, around 85% detected once. Study-level results: More expanded clones were found, on average, in CD8+ than in CD4+ T cells. Both blood CD4+ and CD8+ T cells showed clonal growth by week 6 at 0.1 to 3.0 mg/kg.

A note on this clone: The antigen is not known.

Here the sequenced sample was CD4+ or CD8+ T cells sorted from blood, taken in a trial of the OX40 agonist ivuxolimab. The clonotype comes from an adult with an advanced solid tumor such as melanoma, head and neck, liver or kidney cancer. The genes are TRBV11-3 and TRBJ2-1; D is possibly TRBD1 or TRBD2 (5 bases each). The CDR3 nucleotides are TGTGCCAGCAGCTTAGCCGGGACGGTCGACAATGAGCAGTTCTTC. Translating it yields CASSLAGTVDNEQFF.